Shown below are 21 T cell receptor beta chains from a single sample sequenced in a study of T-cell memory formation after mild COVID-19. One entry per CDR3 protein, called by TCRdb with MiXCR from the 5' RACE reads. Of more than 250,000 distinct CDR3 sequences listed, approximately 16% were seen once; the top ten hold around 21%. Specimen: PBMCs or a T cell subset sorted from them (not recorded which). The receptors stem from a man aged 18 to 30 who had mild COVID-19 (a few samples of this study predate the infection). Cell type and time point are not known.

This clonotype was seen a handful of times. This rearrangement joins TRBV6-5 to TRBJ1-6; no clear D. Germline V gives CDR1 MNHEY, CDR2 SVGAGI. The CDR3 length is 15 residues. The V end was cut by 3 bases, the J end by 10 bases, with 16 bases between. For the CDR3, the DNA is TGTGCCAGCAGTTATCAGGAAGGGCTTGTCTCACCCCTCCACTTT. Protein sequence: CASSYQEGLVSPLHF.

This chain's CDR3 is CASSLSGYQITDTQYF. The CDR3 DNA reads TGCGCCAGCAGCTTGTCGGGCTACCAAATCACAGATACGCAGTATTTT. The chain has TRBV5-1 and TRBJ2-3; D call uncertain. This CDR3 has 16 amino acids. From germline, CDR1 is SGHRS and CDR2 YFSETQ. Trimming pared 1 base from V and 2 bases from J, leaving 14 bases between.

V usage is TRBV25-1 and J usage is TRBJ2-7, with D unresolved. The CDR3 runs 13 residues. Trimming took 4 bases from V and 4 from J, leaving 11 bases between them. Per germline, CDR1 MGHDK and CDR2 SYGVNS. CDR3: CASSVAGRYEQYF. In nucleotides, the CDR3 is TGTGCCAGCAGTGTCGCCGGACGGTACGAGCAGTACTTC.

The chain employs TRBV6-2 or TRBV6-3 and TRBJ2-2, with D possibly matching TRBD2 (6 bases). Germline V gene data show CDR1 as MNHEY and CDR2 as SVGEGT. Trimming took off 2 bases at V and 6 bases at J, with 16 bases between the two ends. The CDR3 is 16 amino acids. In DNA, the CDR3 is TGTGCCAGCAGTTACGGGGGACTTGACTTCGCCGGGGAGCTGTTTTTT. Protein sequence: CASSYGGLDFAGELFF.

This clonotype was seen a handful of times. The V gene is TRBV7-9, the J gene TRBJ2-7; the match to TRBD2 covers 8 bases. V dropped 1 base and J dropped 0; count of bases not matched to a gene: 5. Germline CDR1 reads SEHNR; CDR2 reads FQNEAQ (reference sequence). This CDR3 spans 16 amino acids. The CDR3 nucleotides are TGTGCCAGCAGCTTAGGTCTAGCGGGTTTCTCCTACGAGCAGTACTTC. This codes for CASSLGLAGFSYEQYF.

This clonotype was seen a handful of times. This rearrangement joins TRBV4-1 to TRBJ1-1, with 8 bases fitting TRBD1. CDR1 and CDR2 from the germline V gene are MGHRA and YSYEKL. The CDR3 sequence is 15 residues long. V was clipped by 6 bases and J by 5 bases; unmatched bases: 11. CDR3 sequence reads: CASRSSGGWDTEAFF. In nucleotides, the CDR3 is TGCGCCAGCAGGTCTTCAGGGGGCTGGGATACTGAAGCTTTCTTT.

This clonotype appeared a few times. This rearrangement joins TRBV7-8 to TRBJ2-3; a weak D match, TRBD2 (6 bases). The CDR3 runs 15 residues. From germline, CDR1 is SGHVS and CDR2 FQNEAQ. V was cut by 2 bases and J by 1 base, with 10 bases left in between. The CDR3 region has the DNA TGTGCCAGCAGCTTAAGGCCGGGGGGCACAGATACGCAGTATTTT. Translated: CASSLRPGGTDTQYF.

This clonotype came up once. This sequence joins TRBV20-1 and TRBJ2-7, with 8 positions matching TRBD2. The CDR3 length is 14 residues. Germline lookup yields CDR1 DFQATT and CDR2 SNEGSKA (reference sequence). With V trimmed by 6 bases and J by 0 bases, 7 bases remained unmatched. CDR3 in amino acids: CSATGGVLSYEQYF. The CDR3 DNA is TGCAGTGCCACCGGGGGGGTTCTCTCCTACGAGCAGTACTTC.

This clonotype was seen only a few times. The J gene is TRBJ1-1, the V gene TRBV25-1; D uncertain. Germline V gives CDR1 MGHDK, CDR2 SYGVNS. CDR3 length: 13 amino acids. The V gene lost 4 bases and the J gene lost 1 base, with 7 bases spanning the gap. CDR3 residues: CASSGTRNTEAFF. The CDR3 DNA reads as TGTGCCAGCAGTGGCACAAGGAACACTGAAGCTTTCTTT.

This clonotype was counted a few times. The chain uses TRBV2 and TRBJ1-5; maybe TRBD1 (6 bases). The V gene's germline CDR1 is SNHLY and CDR2 FYNNEI. This CDR3 has 14 amino acids. V lost 4 bases and J 3 bases, leaving 10 bases between the germline ends. The CDR3 sequence: CASSVRGANQPQHF. CDR3 nucleotides: TGTGCCAGCAGTGTGAGGGGGGCCAATCAGCCCCAGCATTTT.

This chain joins TRBV24-1 and TRBJ2-1, with 12 nucleotides matching TRBD2. In germline, CDR1 is KGHDR, CDR2 SFDVKD. V lost 8 bases, J lost 5 bases, and 3 bases stayed unmatched. The CDR3 consists of 14 residues. The CDR3 spells CATTRTSGDNEQFF. The CDR3 nucleotides read TGTGCCACCACCAGGACTAGCGGGGACAATGAGCAGTTCTTC.

The rearrangement joins TRBV7-9 to TRBJ2-7; 10 bases map to TRBD1. With 5 bases clipped from V and 5 bases from J, the junction kept 12 bases outside the gene matches. The CDR3 length is 16 residues. From germline, CDR1 is SEHNR and CDR2 FQNEAQ (reference sequence). The CDR3 is CASSPKPGTGAHEQYF. The CDR3 bases are TGTGCCAGCAGCCCCAAGCCGGGGACAGGGGCCCACGAGCAGTACTTC. Supplemented by reference TRBV7-9 and TRBJ2-7, the full variable domain reads DTGVSQNPRHKITKRGQNVTFRCDPISEHNRLYWYRQTLGQGPEFLTYFQNEAQLEKSRLLSDRFSAERPKGSFSTLEIQRTEQGDSAMYLCASSPKPGTGAHEQYFGPGTRLTVT.

The sample holds a few counts of this clonotype. The chain has TRBV20-1 and TRBJ1-2, with D possibly TRBD1 on 5 matching bases. Germline loops: CDR1 DFQATT, CDR2 SNEGSKA (reference sequence). This CDR3 is built from 17 residues. V dropped 0 bases and J dropped 4 bases, with 21 bases sitting between them. The CDR3 DNA is TGCAGTGCTAGAGATCTGGGGCAGGGCCTTCTAATCTATGGCTACACCTTC. Protein: CSARDLGQGLLIYGYTF.

This clonotype was observed a few times. This chain connects TRBV20-1 to TRBJ2-3; D ambiguous. This CDR3 contains 14 residues. The germline V gene encodes CDR1 DFQATT and CDR2 SNEGSKA (reference sequence). Trimming removed 2 bases at V and 1 base at J, with 10 bases between. The CDR3 coding sequence is TGCAGTGCTAGATTGATCCTTGGCACAGATACGCAGTATTTT. It yields the protein CSARLILGTDTQYF.

J is TRBJ1-2 and V is TRBV18, with unresolved D. V lost 2 bases to trimming and J lost 5 bases, with 9 bases between them. The CDR3 length is 13 residues. The germline V gene has CDR1 KGHSH and CDR2 LQKENI. CDR3 residues: CASSPEWEYGYTF. The CDR3 DNA sequence: TGTGCCAGCTCACCAGAGTGGGAATATGGCTACACCTTC.

The J gene is TRBJ1-2, the V gene TRBV3-1; D remains ambiguous. This CDR3 spans 12 amino acids. V was clipped by 3 bases and J by 1 base, with 3 bases between them. The germline CDR1 and CDR2 sequences are LGHDT and YNNKEL (reference sequence). The CDR3 spells CASSQSNYGYTF. The CDR3, as DNA: TGTGCCAGCAGCCAGAGTAACTATGGCTACACCTTC.

In its sample, this clonotype was seen a few times. The J gene is TRBJ2-3, the V gene TRBV2; 7 bases are a match to TRBD1. Germline CDR1 SNHLY, CDR2 FYNNEI. With 6 bases clipped from V and 4 bases from J, the junction kept 7 bases outside the gene matches. This CDR3 spans 14 amino acids. The chain's CDR3 is CASRTGSAPDTQYF. CDR3 sequence (DNA): TGTGCCAGCAGGACAGGGTCAGCTCCAGATACGCAGTATTTT.

This clonotype has a count of ten or more. CDR3 DNA sequence: TGTGCCAGCAGTATAAGTTATAGCAATCAGCCCCAGCATTTT. This codes for CASSISYSNQPQHF. The chain uses TRBV6-5 and TRBJ1-5; unclear D gene. This CDR3 region has 14 residues. Trimming removed 5 bases from V and 0 bases from J, with 8 bases in between. Per germline, CDR1 MNHEY and CDR2 SVGAGI.

The chain links TRBV25-1 to TRBJ2-5; possible D gene TRBD2, 7 bases. There are 13 residues in the CDR3. Trimming shortened V by 8 bases and J by 5 bases, and 15 bases separated the two germline ends. The germline gives CDR1 MGHDK, CDR2 SYGVNS. The CDR3 here is CASRGAAPETQYF. The CDR3 coding sequence is TGTGCCAGCCGGGGGGCGGCCCCGGAGACCCAGTACTTC.

The V gene is TRBV4-2, the J gene TRBJ1-1, with 8 bases aligning to TRBD1. The ends lost 3 bases at V and 7 bases at J; junction bases unmatched: 4. This CDR3 contains 13 residues. Germline values: CDR1 LGHNA, CDR2 YNFKEQ. CDR3: CASSHTDRGEAFF. The CDR3 coding sequence is TGTGCCAGCAGCCATACTGACAGGGGTGAAGCTTTCTTT.

This clonotype was picked up a small number of times. The chain combines TRBV12-3 or TRBV12-4 with TRBJ2-7; D is uncertain. The CDR3 is made up of 13 amino acids. Deletions cut 1 base from V and 3 bases from J, with 7 bases between. CDR3 nucleotide sequence: TGTGCCAGCAGTTTAGGGCAGCTCTACGAGCAGTACTTC. This gives the protein CASSLGQLYEQYF.